The rows below give T cell receptor beta chains drawn from one sample of a study of blood T cell repertoires in COVID-19. Method: immunoSEQ multiplex PCR; TCRdb's copy keeps in-frame clones and lacks some. The data contain roughly 250,000 clones, 70% to 90% of them singletons. Specimen: PBMCs or T cells enriched from blood (not recorded which). These receptors all come from a woman between 45 and 65 years old who had recovered from COVID-19. Each CDR3 is given with its conserved first and last residue. D genes are given only for firm matches. The size field is filled for only some rows; it gives once, few, many or a size class.

v_call	j_call	d_call	clone_size	cdr3_length	cdr3_nt	cdr3_aa
TRBV18	TRBJ2-7	TRBD1	NA	15	TGTGCCAGCTCACCGAACAGGGGGCTCATATACGAGCAGTACTTC	CASSPNRGLIYEQYF
TRBV5-1	TRBJ1-2	NA	NA	13	TGCGCCAGCAGCTTGGCCCACAGGGATGGCTACACCTTC	CASSLAHRDGYTF
TRBV29-1	TRBJ1-1	TRBD1	NA	13	TGCAGCGTGGGGACAGAACAGAACACTGAAGCTTTCTTT	CSVGTEQNTEAFF
TRBV5-1	TRBJ2-7	TRBD2	NA	13	TGCGCCAGCAGCTTGGCACTAGCGGGCGAGCAGTACTTC	CASSLALAGEQYF
TRBV19	TRBJ2-7	TRBD2	NA	16	TGTGCCAGTAGTATCTTAGGAGCGGGAGGAATTCAGGAGCAGTACTTC	CASSILGAGGIQEQYF
TRBV2	TRBJ2-7	NA	NA	11	TGTGCCAGCAGTGAACTCGTAGACAGCCACTTC	CASSELVDSHF
TRBV21-1	TRBJ2-4	NA	NA	16	TGTGCCAGCAGCAAATGCCCGGGAGGGGGAAGGAACATTCAGTACTTC	CASSKCPGGGRNIQYF
TRBV7-9	TRBJ2-6	NA	few	14	TGTGCCAGCCCCCCAGGGCCCGGGGCCAACGTCCTGACTTTC	CASPPGPGANVLTF
TRBV7-2	TRBJ2-1	TRBD2	once	16	TGTGCCAGCTACCGTGGGGGGGTTAGCTCCTACAATGAGCAGTTCTTC	CASYRGGVSSYNEQFF
TRBV19	TRBJ2-3	NA	NA	15	TGTGCCAGTAGTCGGAGGCTGGGGATTGCAGATACGCAGTATTTT	CASSRRLGIADTQYF
TRBV7-6	TRBJ2-1	TRBD2	NA	15	TGTGCCAGCAGCTGGGGGACTAGCGGTGTCGATGAGCAGTTCTTC	CASSWGTSGVDEQFF
TRBV6-5	TRBJ2-7	NA	NA	15	TGTGCCAGCAGAGACCGAACGGGAACTCCCTACGAGCAGTACTTC	CASRDRTGTPYEQYF
TRBV14	TRBJ2-4	NA	NA	14	TGTGCCAGCAGCCAAACGGGAGCCAAAAACATTCAGTACTTC	CASSQTGAKNIQYF
TRBV18	TRBJ1-1	NA	few	15	TGTGCCAGCTCACCGTTCGTGATGGAGGACACTGAAGCTTTCTTT	CASSPFVMEDTEAFF
TRBV9	TRBJ2-2	TRBD2	NA	14	TGTGCCACTCAGGCGGGAGTGAACACCGGGGAGCTGTTTTTT	CATQAGVNTGELFF
TRBV6-1	TRBJ2-1	NA	NA	16	TGTGCCAGCAGTGAATGGAAGGCGGGTTCCTACAATGAGCAGTTCTTC	CASSEWKAGSYNEQFF
TRBV27	TRBJ2-1	NA	once	14	TGTGCCAGCAGGCAAGGGAGCTCCTACAATGAGCAGTTCTTC	CASRQGSSYNEQFF
TRBV6-5	TRBJ1-6	NA	NA	13	TGTGCCAGCCGGGTGGGCGGGAATTCACCCCTCCACTTT	CASRVGGNSPLHF
TRBV28	TRBJ2-1	NA	NA	17	TGTGCCAGCAGTTTAGGTCAGGGGCCCTCTTCCGACGATGAGCAGTTCTTC	CASSLGQGPSSDDEQFF
TRBV5-1	TRBJ2-1	NA	NA	15	TGCGCCAGCAGCTCCTCGGCGGTATCCTACAATGAGCAGTTCTTC	CASSSSAVSYNEQFF
TRBV5-1	TRBJ1-5	TRBD1	NA	15	TGCGCCAGCAGCTTGGGGACAGGGGGCTTTCAGCCCCAGCATTTT	CASSLGTGGFQPQHF
TRBV27	TRBJ1-2	TRBD1	NA	14	TGTGCCAGCAGTCCAATGACAGGGCTTGGTGGCTACACCTTC	CASSPMTGLGGYTF
TRBV3-1/TRBV3-2	TRBJ2-5	TRBD1	NA	15	TGTGCCAGCAGCCGAGACAGGGGGACGGGAGAGACCCAGTACTTC	CASSRDRGTGETQYF
TRBV29-1	TRBJ2-2	TRBD2	few	14	TGCAGCGTTGCTCCTAGCGGGAGTGGCGGGGAGCTGTTTTTT	CSVAPSGSGGELFF
TRBV7-6	TRBJ2-5	TRBD2	NA	16	TGTGCCAGCAGCTTAAGGGCAAGCGGGAGTTTGGAGACCCAGTACTTC	CASSLRASGSLETQYF
TRBV5-1	TRBJ2-7	TRBD1	NA	17	TGCGCCAGCAGCTTGGTCGGACCGGGACAGGGGGCTTACGAGCAGTACTTC	CASSLVGPGQGAYEQYF
TRBV3-1/TRBV3-2	TRBJ1-2	TRBD1	NA	14	TGTGCCAGCAGCCCCCGAGGACAGGGGGGAGGCTACACCTTC	CASSPRGQGGGYTF
TRBV6-4	TRBJ1-5	TRBD1	NA	17	TGTGCCAGCAGGAGGGCTACCGACGACAGGGACAATCAGCCCCAGCATTTT	CASRRATDDRDNQPQHF
TRBV10-1	TRBJ2-3	TRBD2	NA	16	TGCGCCAGCAGTGAGACCCGACTAGCCGGAGGGGATACGCAGTATTTT	CASSETRLAGGDTQYF
TRBV28	TRBJ2-2	NA	NA	14	TGTGCCAGCAGTTTATTATCGGACACCGGGGAGCTGTTTTTT	CASSLLSDTGELFF
TRBV7-8	TRBJ1-3	TRBD1	NA	16	TGTGCCAGCAGCTTACGTTCTTGGACAGGTGGAAACACCATATATTTT	CASSLRSWTGGNTIYF
TRBV5-1	TRBJ2-1	TRBD1	NA	15	TGCGCCAGCAGCCCTGGGAGACAGGGTTACAATGAGCAGTTCTTC	CASSPGRQGYNEQFF
TRBV5-1	TRBJ2-3	TRBD2	few	15	TGCGCCAGCAGCACCGGACTAGCGGGCACAGATACGCAGTATTTT	CASSTGLAGTDTQYF
TRBV7-9	TRBJ2-7	TRBD1	NA	13	TGTGCCAGCAGCTTCGATCCAGGGGGCGAGCAGTACTTC	CASSFDPGGEQYF
TRBV3-1/TRBV3-2	TRBJ2-2	NA	NA	16	TGTGCCAGCAGCCAGCGACAGGACCTCAACACCGGGGAGCTGTTTTTT	CASSQRQDLNTGELFF
TRBV2	TRBJ2-1	TRBD2	NA	15	TGTGCCAGCAGTCGGAGCGGGACTTTAGACAATGAGCAGTTCTTC	CASSRSGTLDNEQFF
TRBV11-2	TRBJ1-5	NA	NA	14	TGTGCCAGCAGCCCAAGACACTCCAATCAGCCCCAGCATTTT	CASSPRHSNQPQHF
TRBV5-1	TRBJ2-7	TRBD1	once	14	TGCGCCAGCAGCCCTAGACAGGGGTACTACGAGCAGTACTTC	CASSPRQGYYEQYF
TRBV19	TRBJ2-1	NA	NA	14	TGTGCCAGTAGCCCCGAAGGGGGTAACAATGAGCAGTTCTTC	CASSPEGGNNEQFF
TRBV3-1/TRBV3-2	TRBJ2-7	TRBD2	NA	15	TGTGCCAGCAGCCATTCTAGCGGGAGGGCTAATGAGCAGTACTTC	CASSHSSGRANEQYF
TRBV2	TRBJ2-7	NA	NA	13	TGTGCCAGCAGTGGGGGCGAGGTCTCCGAGCAGTACTTC	CASSGGEVSEQYF
TRBV5-1	TRBJ2-1	TRBD2	NA	18	TGCGCCAGCAGCTCGGAGGTGCCGGGACTAGCGTATAACAATGAGCAGTTCTTC	CASSSEVPGLAYNNEQFF
TRBV9	TRBJ2-3	NA	few	12	TGTGCCAGCAGCGGCGGAGGAGATACGCAGTATTTT	CASSGGGDTQYF
TRBV3-1/TRBV3-2	TRBJ2-3	TRBD1	NA	16	TGTGCCAGCAGCCATAATCGGGACAGGTACACAGATACGCAGTATTTT	CASSHNRDRYTDTQYF